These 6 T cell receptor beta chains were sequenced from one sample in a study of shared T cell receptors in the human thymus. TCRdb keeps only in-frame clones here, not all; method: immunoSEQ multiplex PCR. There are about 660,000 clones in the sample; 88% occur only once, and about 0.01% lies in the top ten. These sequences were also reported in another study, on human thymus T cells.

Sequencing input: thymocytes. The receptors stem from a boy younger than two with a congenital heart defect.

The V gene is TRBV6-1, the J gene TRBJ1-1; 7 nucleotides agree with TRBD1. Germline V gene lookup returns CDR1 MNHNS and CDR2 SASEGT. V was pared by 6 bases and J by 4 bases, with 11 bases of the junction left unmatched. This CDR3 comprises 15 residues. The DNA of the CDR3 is TGTGCCAGCAGCGGAATACAGGGGAGTAGCACTGAAGCTTTCTTT. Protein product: CASSGIQGSSTEAFF.

The CDR3 reads CATSREGGPDTQYF. As DNA, the CDR3 is TGTGCCACCAGCAGAGAAGGGGGACCAGATACGCAGTATTTT. The chain has TRBV15 and TRBJ2-3; D may be TRBD1 (6 bases). This CDR3 is built from 14 residues. The germline gives CDR1 LNHNV, CDR2 YYDKDF (reference sequence). The V gene lost 0 bases and the J gene lost 4 bases, with 8 bases spanning the gap.

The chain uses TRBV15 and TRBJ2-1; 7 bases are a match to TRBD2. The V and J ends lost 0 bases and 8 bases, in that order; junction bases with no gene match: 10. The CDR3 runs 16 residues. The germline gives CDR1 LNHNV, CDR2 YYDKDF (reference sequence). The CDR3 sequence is CATSRDLRTRDHEQFF. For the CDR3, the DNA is TGTGCCACCAGCAGAGATTTGAGGACTAGAGACCATGAGCAGTTCTTC.

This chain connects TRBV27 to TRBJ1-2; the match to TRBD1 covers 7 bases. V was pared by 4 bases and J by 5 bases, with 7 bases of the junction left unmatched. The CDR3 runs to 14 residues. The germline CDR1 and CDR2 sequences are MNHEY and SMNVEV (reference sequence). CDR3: CASSSRQGKYGYTF. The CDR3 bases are TGTGCCAGCAGTTCGAGACAGGGCAAATATGGCTACACCTTC.

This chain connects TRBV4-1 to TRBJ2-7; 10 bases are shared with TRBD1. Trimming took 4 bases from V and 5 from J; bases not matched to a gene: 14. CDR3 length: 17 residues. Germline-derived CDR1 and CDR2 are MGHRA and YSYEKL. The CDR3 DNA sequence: TGCGCCAGCAGCCCAGGGCCGAGTGACAGGGGGCCCGACGAGCAGTACTTC. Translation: CASSPGPSDRGPDEQYF.

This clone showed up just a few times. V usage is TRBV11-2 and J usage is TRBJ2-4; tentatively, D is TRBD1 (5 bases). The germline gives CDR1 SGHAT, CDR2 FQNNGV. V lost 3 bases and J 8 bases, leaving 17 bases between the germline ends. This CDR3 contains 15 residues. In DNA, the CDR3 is TGTGCCAGCAGCTTCCATTGGCCCGAACAGGACATTCAGTACTTC. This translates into CASSFHWPEQDIQYF. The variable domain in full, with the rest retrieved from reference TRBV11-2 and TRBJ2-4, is EAGVAQSPRYKIIEKRQSVAFWCNPISGHATLYWYQQILGQGPKLLIQFQNNGVVDDSQLPKDRFSAERLKGVDSTLKIQPAKLEDSAVYLCASSFHWPEQDIQYFGAGTRLSVL.